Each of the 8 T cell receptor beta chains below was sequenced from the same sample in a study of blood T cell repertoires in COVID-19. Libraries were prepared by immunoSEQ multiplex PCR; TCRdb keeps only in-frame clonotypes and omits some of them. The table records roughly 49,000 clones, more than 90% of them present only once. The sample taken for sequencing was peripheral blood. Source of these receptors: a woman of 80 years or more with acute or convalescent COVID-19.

CDR3 sequence reads: CASSQVGVRGGAEAFF. As DNA, the CDR3 is TGCGCCAGCAGCCAAGTCGGCGTGAGGGGAGGGGCTGAAGCTTTCTTT. The rearrangement links TRBV4-1 to TRBJ1-1; perhaps TRBD1 as D (5 bases). The CDR3 contains 16 residues. The V and J ends lost 1 base and 6 bases respectively, with 18 bases between them. Germline-derived CDR1 and CDR2 are MGHRA and YSYEKL.

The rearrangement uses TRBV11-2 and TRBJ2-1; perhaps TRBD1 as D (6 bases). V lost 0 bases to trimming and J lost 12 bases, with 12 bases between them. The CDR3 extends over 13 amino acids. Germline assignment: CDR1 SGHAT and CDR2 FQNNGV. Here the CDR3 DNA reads TGTGCCAGCAGCTTAGATGCAGGGGCAGGGCAGTTCTTC. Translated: CASSLDAGAGQFF.

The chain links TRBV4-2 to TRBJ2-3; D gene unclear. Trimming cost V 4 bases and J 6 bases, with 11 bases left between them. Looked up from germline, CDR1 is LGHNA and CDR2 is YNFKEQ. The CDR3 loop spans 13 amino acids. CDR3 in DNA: TGTGCCAGCAGCCGGCCCGAAACGGATACGCAGTATTTT. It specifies CASSRPETDTQYF.

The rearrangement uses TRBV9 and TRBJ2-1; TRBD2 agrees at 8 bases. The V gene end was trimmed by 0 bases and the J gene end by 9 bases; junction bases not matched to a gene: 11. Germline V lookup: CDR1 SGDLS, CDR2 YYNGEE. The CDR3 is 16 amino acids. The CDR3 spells CASSVATGLAFTEQFF. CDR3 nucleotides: TGTGCCAGCAGCGTAGCTACAGGACTAGCATTTACTGAGCAGTTCTTC.

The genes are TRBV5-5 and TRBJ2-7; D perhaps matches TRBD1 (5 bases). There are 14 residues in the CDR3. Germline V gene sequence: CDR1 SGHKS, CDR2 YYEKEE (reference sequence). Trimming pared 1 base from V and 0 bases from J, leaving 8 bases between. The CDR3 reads CASSLQDISYEQYF. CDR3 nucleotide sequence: TGTGCCAGCAGCTTGCAGGACATCTCCTACGAGCAGTACTTC.

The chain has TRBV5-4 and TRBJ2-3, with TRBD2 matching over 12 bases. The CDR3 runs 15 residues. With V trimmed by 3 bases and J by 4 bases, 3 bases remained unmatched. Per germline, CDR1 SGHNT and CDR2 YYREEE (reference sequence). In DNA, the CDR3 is TGTGCCAGCAGCTCTAGCGGGAGGGCCCCAGATACGCAGTATTTT. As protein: CASSSSGRAPDTQYF. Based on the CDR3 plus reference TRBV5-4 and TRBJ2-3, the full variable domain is ETGVTQSPTHLIKTRGQQVTLRCSSQSGHNTVSWYQQALGQGPQFIFQYYREEENGRGNFPPRFSGLQFPNYSSELNVNALELDDSALYLCASSSSGRAPDTQYFGPGTRLTVL.

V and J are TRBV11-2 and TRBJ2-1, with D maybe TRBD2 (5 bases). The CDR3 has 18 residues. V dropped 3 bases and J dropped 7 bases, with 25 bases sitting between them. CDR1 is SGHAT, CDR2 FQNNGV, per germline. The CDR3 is CASSLGGGYSANYNEQFF. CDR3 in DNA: TGTGCCAGCAGCTTGGGTGGTGGGTATAGCGCAAACTATAATGAGCAGTTCTTC.

CDR3 DNA: TGTGCCAGTAGTGTGGAGGTTGCGACATCCGGAAACACCATATATTTT. It is translated as CASSVEVATSGNTIYF. This rearrangement joins TRBV19 to TRBJ1-3; D gene ambiguous. Germline loops: CDR1 LNHDA, CDR2 SQIVND (reference sequence). Deletions cut 5 bases from V and 4 bases from J, with 18 bases between. The CDR3 runs 16 residues.